Listed below are T cell receptor beta chains from one sample, sequenced in a study of HIV-infected children after antiretroviral therapy interruption. One entry per CDR3 protein results from TCRdb running MiXCR on the 3' RACE reads. The sample shows more than 35,000 distinct CDR3 sequences, more than 6.5% of them seen only once. Source: CD45RA+ CD4+ T cells from PBMCs, pooled from several time points, taken from a donor given antiretroviral therapy, either interrupted or continuous. The receptors were sampled from a pool of human donors with HIV. Each CDR3 is given with its conserved first and last residue. D genes are given only for firm matches. Part of the rows lack a size; the others show once, few, many or a class for expanded clones.

d_call clone_size j_call v_call cdr3_nt cdr3_aa
NA few TRBJ1-4 TRBV4-3 TGCGCCAGCAGCCAAGATATACGACAGCGGACGGATGAAAAACTGTTTTTT CASSQDIRQRTDEKLFF
NA NA TRBJ2-5 TRBV4-2 TGCGCCAGCAGCTCCCCCCGGGAGACCCAGTACTTC CASSSPRETQYF
NA many TRBJ1-3 TRBV4-1 TGCGCCAGCAGCCAAGAATCAACAGAGAGCTACTACTCTGGAAACACCATATATTTT CASSQESTESYYSGNTIYF
NA NA TRBJ1-1 TRBV3-2 TGTGCCAGCAGCCCTCGGGACAGCCCATCGGACACTGAAGCTTTCTTT CASSPRDSPSDTEAFF
NA many TRBJ2-5 TRBV18 TGTGCCAGCTCACCAACTACGGGGGACCCCGGGACCCAGTACTTC CASSPTTGDPGTQYF
NA many TRBJ1-4 TRBV3-1 TGTGCCAGCAGCCAAGTACAGGGCAGCCCAACTAATGAAAAACTGTTTTTT CASSQVQGSPTNEKLFF
TRBD1 NA TRBJ2-2 TRBV9 TGTGCCAGCAGCGTAGGGGACAGGGGGCGGACCGGGGAGCTGTTTTTT CASSVGDRGRTGELFF
NA many TRBJ1-5 TRBV19 TGTGCCAGTAGAACTGAGCTGTATAGCAATCAGCCCCAGCATTTT CASRTELYSNQPQHF
NA many TRBJ2-7 TRBV30 TGTGCCTGTACAGGGAGGTACGAGCAGTACTTC CACTGRYEQYF
NA many TRBJ2-7 TRBV12-3/TRBV12-4 TGTGCAAGCAGCTTAGAACTGGGGGGGCTTGAACAGTACTTC CASSLELGGLEQYF
NA few TRBJ2-5 TRBV6-6 TGTGCCACACGCGGCTCGCAAGAGACCCAGTACTTC CATRGSQETQYF
TRBD1 many TRBJ2-1 TRBV9 TGTGCCAGCAGCGGGGGGACAGGGAGTATTGAGCAGTTCTTC CASSGGTGSIEQFF
TRBD2 many TRBJ2-4 TRBV4-3 TGCGCCAGCAGCCTGGGCGGTCCGCGGGGGATAGCCAAAAACATTCAGTACTTC CASSLGGPRGIAKNIQYF
NA medium-sized TRBJ2-1 TRBV11-1 TGTGCCAGCAGCACGGTCTTAATAGGGGGTAATGAGCAGTTCTTC CASSTVLIGGNEQFF
TRBD1 many TRBJ1-1 TRBV7-8 TGTGCCAGCAGCCCAAGACAGGGAATGAACACTGAAGCTTTCTTT CASSPRQGMNTEAFF
NA few TRBJ1-5 TRBV20-1 TGCAGTGCTAGCGGGGGACCAGGGACTCAGCCCCAGCATTTT CSASGGPGTQPQHF
TRBD2 many TRBJ2-1 TRBV11-2 TGTGCCAGCAGCTTGGTAGCGGGAGGAAACAATGAGCAGTTCTTC CASSLVAGGNNEQFF
NA NA TRBJ2-2 TRBV5-1 TGCGCCAGCAGCGAGAACACCGGGGAGCTGTTTTTT CASSENTGELFF
TRBD2 NA TRBJ2-5 TRBV12-3/TRBV12-4 TGTGCCAGCAGGTCTAGCGGGGGACTGCAAGAGACCCAGTACTTC CASRSSGGLQETQYF
NA few TRBJ2-4 TRBV3-1 TGTGCCAGCAGCCAAGATCCGACTAGTTCGGACATTCAGTACTTC CASSQDPTSSDIQYF
NA many TRBJ2-7 TRBV24-1 TGTGCCACCAGTGATTTAGCGAAGCAGTACTTC CATSDLAKQYF
NA many TRBJ2-1 TRBV7-2 TGTGCCAGCAGCTTAGCCCATGGCAATGAGCAGTTCTTC CASSLAHGNEQFF
NA many TRBJ2-3 TRBV11-2 TGTGCCAGCAGCTTAGTCTACAGGGCAGCAGATACGCAGTATTTT CASSLVYRAADTQYF
NA many TRBJ1-6 TRBV20-1 TGCAGTGCTAGACCCTCATTTGGCAGGGCCAATTCACCCCTCCACTTT CSARPSFGRANSPLHF
NA few TRBJ2-4 TRBV7-2 TGTGCCAGCAGTTTCCGGCAGGAGTCTGACATTCAGTACTTC CASSFRQESDIQYF